The rows below give T cell receptor beta chains drawn from one sample of a study of PD-L1 blockade in urothelial cancer. Assay: immunoSEQ multiplex PCR; the TCRdb copy retains only in-frame clones and omits some. This sample has roughly 49,000 clones; 87% occur once, and the top ten carry approximately 7.7%. This material consisted of PBMCs, taken around atezolizumab (anti-PD-L1) treatment. The source is a man aged 60-69 years with urothelial cancer. CDR3s include the opening cysteine and the closing phenylalanine or tryptophan. D genes are given only for firm matches. Some rows have no size entry. The others give once, few or many, or a class for an expanded clone.

D gene,J gene,clone size,V gene,CDR3 DNA,CDR3 protein
TRBD1,TRBJ2-5,.,TRBV7-7,TGTGCTAGCAGCTTAATGGACAGGGGGCAGGAGACCCAGTACTTC,CASSLMDRGQETQYF
.,TRBJ1-5,.,TRBV10-1,TGCGCCAGCAGTGACGGAGGGGCAGAAGGTGATCAGCCCCAGCATTTT,CASSDGGAEGDQPQHF
.,TRBJ1-2,.,TRBV2,TGTGCCAGCAAGGGGGAGGGGGGCTCCAACTATGGCTACACCTTC,CASKGEGGSNYGYTF
TRBD2,TRBJ2-1,.,TRBV9,TGTGCCAGCAGCGACAGAGCGGGGGATCACAATGAGCAGTTCTTC,CASSDRAGDHNEQFF
.,TRBJ2-7,.,TRBV7-8,TGTGCCAGCATCCCCCCGGGACACATCTACGAGCAGTACTTC,CASIPPGHIYEQYF
TRBD1,TRBJ1-2,.,TRBV2,TGTGCCAGCAGTGTCCGGACAGGGATTAACTATGGCTACACCTTC,CASSVRTGINYGYTF
TRBD2,TRBJ2-3,once,TRBV7-6,TGTGCCAGCACCTTTGGTGGACTAGCCGGCACAGATACGCAGTATTTT,CASTFGGLAGTDTQYF
.,TRBJ2-2,.,TRBV5-1,TGCGCCAGCAGCCTCGGGGGACAGATAACCGGGGAGCTGTTTTTT,CASSLGGQITGELFF
TRBD1,TRBJ1-6,.,TRBV11-2,TGTGCCAGCAGATATTCCAGACAGGGGAGATCACCCCTCCACTTT,CASRYSRQGRSPLHF
.,TRBJ1-6,.,TRBV28,TGTGCCAGCAGTGAGAAATCCAGGGCGGCCCTCCACTTT,CASSEKSRAALHF
.,TRBJ1-2,.,TRBV7-2,TGTGCCAGCAGCTTGGCCCGGGACTATGGCTACACCTTC,CASSLARDYGYTF
TRBD2,TRBJ2-7,.,TRBV7-2,TGTGCCAGCCGGCGACTAGCGGGAGCCGGCGAGCAGTACTTC,CASRRLAGAGEQYF
TRBD2,TRBJ2-3,.,TRBV7-3,TGTGCCAGCAGCTTACAGGGACTAGCGGGGGTGGGCGCAGATACGCAGTATTTT,CASSLQGLAGVGADTQYF
.,TRBJ1-2,.,TRBV5-4,TGTGCCAGCAGCTTGATGAGGGTCTATGGCTACACCTTC,CASSLMRVYGYTF
.,TRBJ2-5,.,TRBV5-6,TGTGCCAGCAGCTCGCCGTTGGGCAGAGAAAAAGAGACCCAGTACTTC,CASSSPLGREKETQYF
.,TRBJ2-3,.,TRBV11-3,TGTGCCAGCAGCTTAGATCGAGATACGCAGTATTTT,CASSLDRDTQYF
TRBD1,TRBJ1-6,once,TRBV7-8,TGTGCCAGCAGCCTCCGGGACAGGGGGAGTTCACCCCTCCACTTT,CASSLRDRGSSPLHF